The rows below give T cell receptor beta chains drawn from one sample of a study of STAT3 mutations in large granular lymphocyte leukemia. TCRdb's copy holds only in-frame clones and misses some; the assay was immunoSEQ multiplex PCR. The data show approximately 42,000 clones, roughly 81% seen once. The specimen was PBMCs. Source of these receptors: a human donor with T large granular lymphocyte leukemia. Some clones in this sample may be carry-over from other donors' samples. CDR3s include the opening cysteine and the closing phenylalanine or tryptophan.

>TRBV2|TRBJ2-7
CASTPDRVGEQYF
>TRBV30|TRBJ1-1
CAWSSDTEAFF
>TRBV28|TRBJ1-5
CASSLIVKGAQHF
>TRBV7-9|TRBJ2-5
CASSSGQYQETQYF
>TRBV5-1|TRBJ2-5
CASSLAPQETQYF
>TRBV4-1|TRBJ1-3
CASSQEGHPVLGNTIYF
>TRBV6-5|TRBJ2-1
CASSSGSRPTNEQFF
>TRBV5-1|TRBJ2-1
CASSLSDEQFF
>TRBV19|TRBJ1-6
CASSPRTGRGQRSPLHF
>TRBV28|TRBJ1-2
CASSLGLGGGYTF
>TRBV4-2|TRBJ2-7
CASSQESGDYEQYF
>TRBV5-5|TRBJ2-5
CASSFFGGQETQYF
>TRBV5-6|TRBJ2-1
CASSSSPGPYNEQFF
>TRBV6-5|TRBJ1-1
CASSYSTGVAEAFF
>TRBV10-1|TRBJ1-5
CASSPGQDTQPQHF
>TRBV2|TRBJ1-1
CVTGSYGAEAFF
>TRBV28|TRBJ2-7
CASSLNRGYVTGEQYF
>TRBV5-6|TRBJ1-2
CASSLLEFYGYTF
>TRBV27|TRBJ1-4
CASSWKRSGEKLFF
>TRBV4-1|TRBJ1-1
CASSQETRDTEAFF
>TRBV27|TRBJ1-5
CASSPHPTGTSQPQHF
>TRBV9|TRBJ2-3
CASSAGLAETDTQYF
>TRBV5-6|TRBJ1-2
CASRLAGAGWGYTF
>TRBV7-6|TRBJ1-6
CASSLEQGKSPLHF
>TRBV9|TRBJ2-3
CASSVTRGTDTQYF
>TRBV25-1|TRBJ2-3
CASSEFKRSADTQYF
>TRBV11-2|TRBJ2-3
CASSFFGGQGRDTDTQYF
>TRBV11-2|TRBJ2-5
CASSPRLAGGPETQYF
>TRBV27|TRBJ1-5
CASSAGGRYNQPQHF
>TRBV30|TRBJ2-5
CALGGTGGMTQYF
>TRBV30|TRBJ1-6
CAWNQLGSPLHF
>TRBV2|TRBJ1-5
CASSEALGGRQPQHF
>TRBV5-1|TRBJ2-5
CASSAGETQYF
>TRBV28|TRBJ1-1
CASSPALGIEAFF
>TRBV4-1|TRBJ2-2
CASSQAFGVVPGELFF
>TRBV4-2|TRBJ1-2
CASSQGTNRDGYTF
>TRBV11-3|TRBJ2-5
CASSLGGGTQETQYF
>TRBV28|TRBJ1-1
CASSRGGRNTEAFF
>TRBV4-3|TRBJ1-3
CASSQDGGGQRNTIYF
>TRBV5-4|TRBJ1-1
CASSLPTGGDATEAFF